This T cell receptor (beta chain) is drawn from a study of blood T cells in healthy people across ages. This clonotype was found a few times. The antigen is undetermined. The CDR3 runs to 16 residues. The ends were cut back, 1 base at V and 5 bases at J, with 15 bases in the middle. Germline V gene data show CDR1 as SEHNR and CDR2 as FQNEAQ (reference sequence). Whole-study findings and limits: Observed TCR beta diversity per million T cells went down as age went up. This fall followed a roughly linear course with age.

It was with a sample-barcoded 5' primer and a J-beta primer mix that a second PCR of roughly 7 to 12 cycles was run. Through a template-switch adaptor with 12 random nucleotides, each cDNA molecule received a tag. TCRdb re-called the 5' RACE reads through MiXCR, storing one row per CDR3 protein. Of some 1,500,000 distinct CDR3 sequences listed, around 40% are singletons. The sequence came from a woman under 30 in good health. Sequenced input: blood. The chain uses TRBV7-9 and TRBJ1-5, with unresolved D. CDR3 residues: CASSLGVWEADQPQHF. The CDR3 DNA reads TGTGCCAGCAGCTTAGGGGTGTGGGAGGCGGATCAGCCCCAGCATTTT.